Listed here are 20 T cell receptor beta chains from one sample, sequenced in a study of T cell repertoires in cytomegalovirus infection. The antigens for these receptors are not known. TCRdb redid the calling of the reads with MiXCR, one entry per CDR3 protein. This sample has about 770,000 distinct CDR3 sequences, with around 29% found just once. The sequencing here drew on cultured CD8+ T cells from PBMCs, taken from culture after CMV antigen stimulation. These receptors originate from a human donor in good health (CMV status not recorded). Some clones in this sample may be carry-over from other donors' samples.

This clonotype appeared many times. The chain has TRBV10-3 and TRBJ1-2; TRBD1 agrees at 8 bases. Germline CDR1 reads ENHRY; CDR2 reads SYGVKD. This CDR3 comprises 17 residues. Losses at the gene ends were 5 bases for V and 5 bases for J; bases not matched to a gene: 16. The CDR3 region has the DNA TGTGCCATCAGTAACCCGGAGGCAGGGGGCGCGATGTATGGCTACACCTTC. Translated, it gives CAISNPEAGGAMYGYTF.

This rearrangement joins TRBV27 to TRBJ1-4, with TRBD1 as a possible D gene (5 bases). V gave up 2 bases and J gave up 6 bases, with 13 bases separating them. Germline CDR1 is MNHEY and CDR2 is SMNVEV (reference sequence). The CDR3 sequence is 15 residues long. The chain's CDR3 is CASSLLGGGDEKLFF. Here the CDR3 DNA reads TGTGCCAGCAGTTTACTGGGGGGGGGTGATGAAAAACTGTTTTTT.

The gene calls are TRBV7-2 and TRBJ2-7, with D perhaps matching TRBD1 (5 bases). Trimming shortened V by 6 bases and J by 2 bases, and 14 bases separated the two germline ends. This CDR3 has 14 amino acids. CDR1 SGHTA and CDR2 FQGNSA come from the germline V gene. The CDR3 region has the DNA TGTGCCAGCAGTGGACACCCTCATCCCTACGAGCAGTACTTC. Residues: CASSGHPHPYEQYF.

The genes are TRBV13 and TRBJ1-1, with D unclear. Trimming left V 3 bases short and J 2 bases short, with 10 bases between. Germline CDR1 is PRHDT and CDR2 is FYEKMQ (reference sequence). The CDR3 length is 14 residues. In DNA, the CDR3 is TGTGCCAGCAGCTTTCTGTCCTCAAACACTGAAGCTTTCTTT. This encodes CASSFLSSNTEAFF. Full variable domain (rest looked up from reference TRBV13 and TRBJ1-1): AAGVIQSPRHLIKEKRETATLKCYPIPRHDTVYWYQQGPGQDPQFLISFYEKMQSDKGSIPDRFSAQQFSDYHSELNMSSLELGDSALYFCASSFLSSNTEAFFGQGTRLTVV.

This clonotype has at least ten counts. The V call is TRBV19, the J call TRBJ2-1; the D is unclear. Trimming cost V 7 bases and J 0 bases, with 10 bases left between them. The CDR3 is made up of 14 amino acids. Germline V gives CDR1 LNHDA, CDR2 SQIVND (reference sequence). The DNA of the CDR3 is TGTGCCAGTAACTGGGGAAGCTCCTACAATGAGCAGTTCTTC. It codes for CASNWGSSYNEQFF.

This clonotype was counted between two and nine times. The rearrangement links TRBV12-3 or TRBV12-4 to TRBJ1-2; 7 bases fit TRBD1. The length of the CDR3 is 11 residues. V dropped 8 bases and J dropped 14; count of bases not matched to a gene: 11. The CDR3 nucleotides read TGTGCCAGCGGGGGGGGGACAGATTATACCTTC. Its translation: CASGGGTDYTF.

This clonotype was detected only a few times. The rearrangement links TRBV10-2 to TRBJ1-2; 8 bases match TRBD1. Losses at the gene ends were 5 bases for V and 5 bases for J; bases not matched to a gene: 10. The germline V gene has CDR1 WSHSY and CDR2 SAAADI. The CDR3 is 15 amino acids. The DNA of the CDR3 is TGCGCCAGCAGTCCCATCCAAACAGGGGGATATGGCTACACCTTC. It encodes CASSPIQTGGYGYTF.

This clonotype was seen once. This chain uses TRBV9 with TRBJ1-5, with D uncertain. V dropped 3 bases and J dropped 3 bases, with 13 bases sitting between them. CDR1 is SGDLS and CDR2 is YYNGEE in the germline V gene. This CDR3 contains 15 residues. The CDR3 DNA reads TGTGCCAGCAGCGCCTCCGGGATTACCAATCAGCCCCAGCATTTT. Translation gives CASSASGITNQPQHF.

The CDR3 DNA is TGCAGTGCTAGTAACAGAGTGAACACCGGGGAGCTGTTTTTT. Translating it yields CSASNRVNTGELFF. The V call is TRBV20-1, the J call TRBJ2-2; D gene uncertain. In germline, CDR1 is DFQATT, CDR2 SNEGSKA (reference sequence). CDR3 size: 14 residues. Trimming cost V 3 bases and J 1 base, with 9 bases left between them.

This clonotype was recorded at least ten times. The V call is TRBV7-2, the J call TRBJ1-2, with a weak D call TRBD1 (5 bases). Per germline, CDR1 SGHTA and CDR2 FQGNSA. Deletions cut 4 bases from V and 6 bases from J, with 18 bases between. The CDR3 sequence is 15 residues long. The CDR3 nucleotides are TGTGCCAGCAGCTACCTCGATGGGGCTAGGGATGGCTACACCTTC. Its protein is CASSYLDGARDGYTF.

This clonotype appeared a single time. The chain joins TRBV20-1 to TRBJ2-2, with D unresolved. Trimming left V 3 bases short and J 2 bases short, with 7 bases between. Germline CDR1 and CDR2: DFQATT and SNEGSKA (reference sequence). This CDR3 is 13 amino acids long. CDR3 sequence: CSASSDNTGELFF. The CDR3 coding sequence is TGCAGTGCTAGTTCGGATAACACCGGGGAGCTGTTTTTT.

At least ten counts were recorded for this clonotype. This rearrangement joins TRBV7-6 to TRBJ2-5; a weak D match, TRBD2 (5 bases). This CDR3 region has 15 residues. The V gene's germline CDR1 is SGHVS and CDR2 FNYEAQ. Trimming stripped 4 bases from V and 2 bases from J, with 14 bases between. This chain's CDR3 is CASSSSRDYQETQYF. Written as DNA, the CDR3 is TGTGCCAGCAGCTCGTCCCGGGATTATCAAGAGACCCAGTACTTC.

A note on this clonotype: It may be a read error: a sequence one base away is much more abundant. The CDR3 reads CASSLKPQGSSYNKQFF. CDR3 in DNA: TGTGCCAGCAGCTTAAAACCACAGGGGAGCTCCTACAATAAGCAGTTCTTC. V usage is TRBV7-6 and J usage is TRBJ2-1; 7 bases align to TRBD1. CDR1 is SGHVS, CDR2 FNYEAQ, per germline. The CDR3 runs 17 residues.

The CDR3 bases are TGTGCCACCTCGGGAACCCCTTCTAGCACAGATACGCAGTATTTT. Protein sequence: CATSGTPSSTDTQYF. The chain has TRBV12-3 or TRBV12-4 and TRBJ2-3; D may be TRBD2 (5 bases). This CDR3 has 15 amino acids. V lost 10 bases and J 0 bases, leaving 17 bases between the germline ends.

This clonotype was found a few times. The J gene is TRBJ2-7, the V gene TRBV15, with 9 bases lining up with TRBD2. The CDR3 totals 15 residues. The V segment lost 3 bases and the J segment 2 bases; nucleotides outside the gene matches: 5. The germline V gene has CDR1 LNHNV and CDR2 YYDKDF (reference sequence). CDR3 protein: CATSRTSGPTYEQYF. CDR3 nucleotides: TGTGCCACCAGCAGGACTAGCGGTCCAACCTACGAGCAGTACTTC.

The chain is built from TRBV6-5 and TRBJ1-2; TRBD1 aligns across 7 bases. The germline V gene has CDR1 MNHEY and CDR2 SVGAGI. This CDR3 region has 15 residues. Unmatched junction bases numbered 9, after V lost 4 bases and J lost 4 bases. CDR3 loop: CASSSPGQLFYGYTF. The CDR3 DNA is TGTGCCAGCAGTTCGCCGGGACAGTTATTCTATGGCTACACCTTC.

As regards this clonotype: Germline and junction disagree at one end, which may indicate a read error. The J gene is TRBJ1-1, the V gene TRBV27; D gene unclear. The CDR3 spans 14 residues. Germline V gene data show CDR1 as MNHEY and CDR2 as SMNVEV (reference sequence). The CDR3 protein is CASSGSALNTEVFF. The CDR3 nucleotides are TGTGCTAGCAGCGGGTCGGCCCTGAACACTGAAGTTTTCTTT.

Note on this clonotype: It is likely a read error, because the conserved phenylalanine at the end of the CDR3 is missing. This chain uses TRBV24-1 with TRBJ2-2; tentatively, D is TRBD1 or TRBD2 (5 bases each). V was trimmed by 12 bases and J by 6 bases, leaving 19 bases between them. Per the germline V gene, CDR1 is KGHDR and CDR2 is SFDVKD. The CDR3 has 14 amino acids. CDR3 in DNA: TGTGCCGCGGGCCAGGGCGGGTACGCCGGGGAGCTGTTTCTT. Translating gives CAAGQGGYAGELFL.

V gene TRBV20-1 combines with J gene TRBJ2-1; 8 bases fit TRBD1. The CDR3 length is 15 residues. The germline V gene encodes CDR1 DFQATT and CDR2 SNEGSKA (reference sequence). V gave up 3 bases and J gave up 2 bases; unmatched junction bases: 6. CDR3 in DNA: TGCAGTGCTAGGGACAGGGAGTCCCCCTACAATGAGCAGTTCTTC. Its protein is CSARDRESPYNEQFF.

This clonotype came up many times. The CDR3 nucleotides are TGTGCCAGCAGCTCCTTAGCGGGGTACGAGCAGTACGTC. This codes for CASSSLAGYEQYV. The chain links TRBV7-2 to TRBJ2-7; 8 bases fit TRBD2. CDR3 length: 13 amino acids. V lost 4 bases, J lost 4 bases, and 3 bases stayed unmatched. The germline V gene has CDR1 SGHTA and CDR2 FQGNSA.